This TCR delta chain was sequenced during a study of γδ T cells in repeated Plasmodium falciparum infection. The wider study: The natural-infection arm compared Malian children under seasonal malaria with matched Australian children. Study findings and constraints: Vdelta2-negative gammadelta repertoires, largely Vdelta1+, seemingly showed infection-driven waves of new clonal selection.

Vgamma9/Vdelta2+ and Vdelta2-negative gammadelta T cells were flow-sorted from PBMC for bulk sequencing. The V gene end was trimmed by 3 bases and the J gene end by 0 bases; junction bases not matched to a gene: 25. The CDR3 length is 23 residues. The germline gives CDR1 GEAIGNYY, CDR2 EKD. TCRdb applied CATT to the multiplex PCR reads for clone calling. The repertoire holds roughly 90,000 delta-chain clones, with more than 0.85% as singletons. As to this clone: Its antigen remains unidentified. This DNA's translation differs at residue 7 from TCRdb's protein, which comes from a much larger clone; a read error is likely, and the protein shown is translated from the DNA.

The receptor comes from a pool of human donors (malaria-infected and uninfected, not separated). The sequenced sample consisted of gamma-delta T cells from blood. This chain connects TRDV2 to TRDJ1; 12 bases line up with TRDD3. The J gene, not given by TCRdb, was assigned here from a germline match of the nucleotide sequence. The CDR3 reads CACDPRHSYDVLGDTPYTDKLIF. The CDR3 bases are TGTGCCTGTGACCCTCGCCACTCCTACGACGTACTGGGGGATACCCCGTACACCGATAAACTCATCTTT.